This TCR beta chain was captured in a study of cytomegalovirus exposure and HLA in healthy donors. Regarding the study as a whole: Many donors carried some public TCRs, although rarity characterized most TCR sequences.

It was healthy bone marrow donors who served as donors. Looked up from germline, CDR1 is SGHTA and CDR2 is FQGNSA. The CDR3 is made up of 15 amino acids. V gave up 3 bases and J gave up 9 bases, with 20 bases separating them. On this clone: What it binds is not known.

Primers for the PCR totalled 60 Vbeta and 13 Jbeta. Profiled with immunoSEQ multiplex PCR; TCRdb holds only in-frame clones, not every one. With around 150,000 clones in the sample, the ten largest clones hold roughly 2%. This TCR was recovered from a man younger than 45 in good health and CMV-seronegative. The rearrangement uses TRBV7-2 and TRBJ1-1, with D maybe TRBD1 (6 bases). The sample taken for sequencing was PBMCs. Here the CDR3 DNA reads TGTGCCAGCAGCTTTTCCCCAGGGGTGGGGGTGAAAGCTTTCTTT. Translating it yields CASSFSPGVGVKAFF.